These T cell receptor beta chains were read from a single sample in a study of blood T cells in healthy people across ages. TCRdb recomputed calls from the 5' RACE reads with MiXCR, one row per CDR3 protein. The table lists approximately 730,000 distinct CDR3 sequences, around half of them singletons. Sequencing was done on a sample of blood. Source of these receptors: a man aged 80 or over in good health. CDR3s include the opening cysteine and the closing phenylalanine or tryptophan. The D gene is left open where the match is weak. Expanded clones get a size class; other rows say once, few or many, or leave the size out.

d_call v_call clone_size cdr3_aa
NA TRBV7-9 NA CASSGTGEQFF
TRBD1 TRBV12-3/TRBV12-4 NA CASSFNRGGVNEAFF
NA TRBV27 NA CASSPPRARSSYEQYF
NA TRBV9 NA CASSVVSGLTGGKETQYF
TRBD2 TRBV5-5 NA CASSFTGTSGRTDTQYF
NA TRBV4-1 few CASSQGGLADNSYEQYF
NA TRBV20-1 NA CSARVPGGADTQYF
NA TRBV10-2 NA CASRTEVNEKLFF
NA TRBV3-1 NA CASSQPHSSYNEQFF
NA TRBV7-9 NA CASSPQSPTQYF
NA TRBV2 NA CASSATRGPYEQYF
NA TRBV15 NA CATSRDPATDQQYF
TRBD1 TRBV4-1 NA CASSPDRGRVGTEAFF
NA TRBV25-1 NA CASSAQVEIRTF
TRBD2 TRBV7-9 NA CASSLLAGESYEQYF
NA TRBV5-1 NA CASMAQGRSGYAYF
NA TRBV10-3 NA CAISDSGTRGDEQYF
TRBD2 TRBV10-3 NA CAISDGLAGDPRYAYF
NA TRBV4-1 NA CASSQTRGSSYNEQFF
NA TRBV7-2 NA CASSVTAISYEQYF
TRBD1 TRBV29-1 few CSVDRGQVTQYF
NA TRBV12-3/TRBV12-4 once CASSFLRVAEQYF
TRBD2 TRBV3-1 few CASSRLAASYEQYF
TRBD2 TRBV12-3/TRBV12-4 NA CASSFLSGSTGTDTQYF
NA TRBV6-5 NA CASSTSRELRYAYF
NA TRBV6-2/TRBV6-3 NA CASSYASQGQPQHF
NA TRBV27 NA CASSTGTLGYEQYF
TRBD2 TRBV6-5 NA CASRYVAGTGELFF
TRBD1 TRBV6-1 NA CASSGTGTGGDYGYTF
NA TRBV20-1 few CSAVRDPPAETQYF
NA TRBV2 few CAGSETSSQETQYF
TRBD1 TRBV9 few CASSVDRGGTDTQYF
NA TRBV11-2 few CASSLGTTGYYSGANVLTF
TRBD1 TRBV28 NA CASSWTGSAKNIQYF
TRBD2 TRBV7-2 few CASSVRLARPYNEQFF
NA TRBV21-1 few CAPRGLLAKNIQYF
NA TRBV7-9 NA CASSLFGLGVSYNEQFF
NA TRBV6-6 NA CASGTTNSYEQYF
NA TRBV20-1 NA CSARTAANTEAFF
NA TRBV5-1 once CASSLKERGNEQYF
NA TRBV7-2 few CASSLLRTPDTEAFF
NA TRBV10-3 NA CAISENRDIWTF